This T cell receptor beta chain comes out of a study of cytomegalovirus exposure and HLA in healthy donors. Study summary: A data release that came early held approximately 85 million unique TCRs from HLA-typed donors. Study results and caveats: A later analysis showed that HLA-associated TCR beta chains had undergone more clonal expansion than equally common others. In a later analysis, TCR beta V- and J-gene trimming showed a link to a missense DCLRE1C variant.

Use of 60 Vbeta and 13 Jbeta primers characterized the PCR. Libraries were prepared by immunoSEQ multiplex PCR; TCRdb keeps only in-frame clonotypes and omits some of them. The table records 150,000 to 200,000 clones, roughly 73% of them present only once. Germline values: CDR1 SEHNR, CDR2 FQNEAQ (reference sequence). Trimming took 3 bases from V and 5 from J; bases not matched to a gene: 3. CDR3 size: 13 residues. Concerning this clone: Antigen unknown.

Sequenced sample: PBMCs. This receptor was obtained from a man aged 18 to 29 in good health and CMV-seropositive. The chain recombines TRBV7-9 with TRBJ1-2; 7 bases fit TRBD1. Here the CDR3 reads CASSFGTAYGYTF. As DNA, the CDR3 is TGTGCCAGCAGCTTTGGGACAGCTTATGGCTACACCTTC.